Listed below are T cell receptor beta chains from one sample, sequenced in a study of T cells in Graves' hyperthyroidism and ophthalmopathy. TCRdb independently ran MiXCR on the multiplex PCR reads; one entry per CDR3 protein. The sample lists around 700,000 distinct CDR3 sequences; approximately 19% were seen once. Sequenced input: blood. The origin of the receptors is a woman aged 50 to 60 with Graves' hyperthyroidism that later progressed to Graves' ophthalmopathy. The CDR3 runs from the conserved cysteine through the conserved F or W. A D gene is named only where the DNA matches it firmly. Clone size is stated in some rows and not others, as once, few, many or a class when expanded.

v_gene,abundance,j_gene,d_gene,CDR3aa,CDR3nt
TRBV29-1,.,TRBJ1-2,.,CSVWTEYGYTF,TGCAGCGTTTGGACGGAGTATGGCTACACCTTC
TRBV9,.,TRBJ1-3,.,CASKGSSGNTIYF,TGTGCCAGCAAAGGGAGCTCTGGAAACACCATATATTTT
TRBV25-1,.,TRBJ2-1,.,CASSESSIQNPYNEQFF,TGTGCCAGCAGTGAATCCTCAATCCAAAACCCTTACAATGAGCAGTTCTTC
TRBV6-2/TRBV6-3,.,TRBJ2-7,.,CASGVGGYEQYF,TGTGCCAGCGGGGTCGGCGGCTACGAGCAGTACTTC
TRBV20-1,many,TRBJ1-3,.,CSASLPGAGNTIYF,TGCAGTGCTAGCCTTCCGGGGGCTGGAAACACCATATATTTT
TRBV5-1,.,TRBJ1-2,.,CASSFLQGGYGYTF,TGCGCCAGCAGCTTTTTGCAGGGAGGCTATGGCTACACCTTC
TRBV2,many,TRBJ2-3,TRBD2,CASTRGLAASTDTQYF,TGTGCCAGCACCCGGGGACTAGCGGCGAGCACAGATACGCAGTATTTT
TRBV10-3,.,TRBJ2-3,TRBD1,CAISALPGQATDTQYF,TGTGCCATCAGTGCGCTTCCGGGACAGGCGACAGATACGCAGTATTTT
TRBV20-1,many,TRBJ1-2,.,CSASQANYGYTF,TGCAGTGCTAGTCAGGCTAACTATGGCTACACCTTC
TRBV18,many,TRBJ1-3,.,CASSQRADSGNTIYF,TGTGCCAGCTCCCAGAGGGCGGACTCTGGAAACACCATATATTTT
TRBV5-6,few,TRBJ1-2,.,CASSLQGFSNYGYTF,TGTGCCAGCAGCTTACAGGGATTCTCGAACTATGGCTACACCTTC
TRBV29-1,.,TRBJ2-7,.,CSVSNGRYEQYF,TGCAGCGTGTCAAACGGTAGATACGAGCAGTACTTC
TRBV6-1,once,TRBJ2-7,TRBD2,CASSPPSGGSYEQYF,TGTGCCAGCAGCCCCCCTAGCGGGGGGTCCTACGAGCAGTACTTC
TRBV6-4,.,TRBJ1-6,.,CASSSKRRADNSPLHF,TGTGCCAGCAGTTCGAAACGACGGGCCGATAATTCACCCCTCCACTTT